This is a list of T cell receptor beta chains from one sample in a study of blood T cell repertoires in COVID-19. TCRdb's copy holds only in-frame clones and misses some; the assay was immunoSEQ multiplex PCR. The table records 25,000 to 35,000 clones, 77% of them present only once. The specimen sequenced was peripheral blood. The receptors shown here come from a woman aged 70-85 years with active or convalescent COVID-19. Both conserved end residues are part of each CDR3. D genes are given only for firm matches. The size of a clone is reported for some rows only, either as once, few or many, or as a class for expanded clones.

j_gene	d_gene	abundance	v_gene	CDR3nt	CDR3aa
TRBJ1-2	TRBD1	.	TRBV29-1	TGCAGCGTTCGCGACAGGGGGCAAGAAGGCTACACCTTC	CSVRDRGQEGYTF
TRBJ1-1	.	.	TRBV10-1	TGCGCCATCAGCTTGTACCACACCTCTGACACCAGTGGAACTGAAGCTTTCTTT	CAISLYHTSDTSGTEAFF
TRBJ2-3	TRBD2	.	TRBV20-1	TGCAGTGCTGGTGCAGCTAGCGGGGGATACACAGATACGCAGTATTTT	CSAGAASGGYTDTQYF
TRBJ2-5	TRBD2	.	TRBV6-5	TGTGCCAGCAGATACGGGGGGGCCGGAGAGACCCAGTACTTC	CASRYGGAGETQYF
TRBJ2-1	TRBD2	few	TRBV11-2	TGTGCCAGCAGCTTAGGACCGGGACTAGCGGGGGAGAATGAGCAGTTCTTC	CASSLGPGLAGENEQFF
TRBJ2-1	TRBD2	.	TRBV3-1/TRBV3-2	TGTGCCAGCAGCTCTCGACTAGCGGAGCAGCAGTTCTTC	CASSSRLAEQQFF
TRBJ2-1	.	.	TRBV6-2/TRBV6-3	TGTGCCAGCAGCCGTACAGGGTCGGATGAGCAGTTCTTC	CASSRTGSDEQFF
TRBJ2-1	TRBD2	.	TRBV27	TGTGCCAGCAGTTTAAGGGGGACTAGCGGGAGAGGCTACAATGAGCAGTTCTTC	CASSLRGTSGRGYNEQFF
TRBJ1-2	TRBD1	.	TRBV27	TGTGCCAGCAGTTCGACAGGGAACTATGGCTACACCTTC	CASSSTGNYGYTF
TRBJ2-3	TRBD2	.	TRBV5-5	TGTGCCAGCAGCGGGCGGGGGGGCACAGATACGCAGTATTTT	CASSGRGGTDTQYF
TRBJ1-5	.	once	TRBV27	TGTGCCAGCAGTTCCCTGGGCGGGCTTAGCAATCAGCCCCAGCATTTT	CASSSLGGLSNQPQHF
TRBJ1-2	TRBD1	.	TRBV28	TGTGCCACCAAGGGACAGGTCTTCTATGGCTACACCTTC	CATKGQVFYGYTF
TRBJ2-3	TRBD1	.	TRBV19	TGTGCCAGTTTGGGACAGGGACTTTCCGATACGCAGTATTTT	CASLGQGLSDTQYF
TRBJ2-2	TRBD2	once	TRBV6-2/TRBV6-3	TGTGCCAGCAGTTACCGACTAGCGGGAGTAGTAACCGGGGAGCTGTTTTTT	CASSYRLAGVVTGELFF
TRBJ2-1	TRBD1	.	TRBV10-3	TGTGCCATCACCGTGGACAGGGTGTATAATGAGCAGTTCTTC	CAITVDRVYNEQFF
TRBJ2-2	.	.	TRBV4-3	TGCGCCAGCAGCCAAGAGGTCCTAGTTCCCACCGGGGAGCTGTTTTTT	CASSQEVLVPTGELFF
TRBJ2-1	.	.	TRBV2	TGTGCCAGCAGCTACGACAATGAGCAGTTCTTC	CASSYDNEQFF
TRBJ1-1	.	.	TRBV5-1	TGCGCCAGCAGCTTGCAGCCGGACTCGAACACTGAAGCTTTCTTT	CASSLQPDSNTEAFF
TRBJ2-3	TRBD2	once	TRBV6-1	TGTGCCAGCAGTGTACGGACTAGCGGGGAATATTTCACAGATACGCAGTATTTT	CASSVRTSGEYFTDTQYF
TRBJ2-3	.	.	TRBV7-2	TGTGCCAGCAGAGGGGCGGGGACAGATACGCAGTATTTT	CASRGAGTDTQYF
TRBJ2-2	.	.	TRBV13	TGTGCCAGCAGCTTAACCCAGGAGGGCACCGGGGAGCTGTTTTTT	CASSLTQEGTGELFF
TRBJ1-6	.	.	TRBV27	TGTGCCAGCAGTTCCCAACGGGGGGCCTCCTATAATTCACCCCTCCACTTT	CASSSQRGASYNSPLHF
TRBJ2-2	TRBD2	.	TRBV5-6	TGTGCCAGCAGCTTAAAGACCCTAGCGGCAACCGGGGAGCTGTTTTTT	CASSLKTLAATGELFF
TRBJ2-2	.	once	TRBV4-3	TGCGCCAGCAGCCAGACAGGTTCCGCGAACACCGGGGAGCTGTTTTTT	CASSQTGSANTGELFF
TRBJ2-1	TRBD2	.	TRBV11-3	TGTGCCAGCAGCTTAGTGGGGGGGACTAGCGGGCCCAATGAGCAGTTCTTC	CASSLVGGTSGPNEQFF